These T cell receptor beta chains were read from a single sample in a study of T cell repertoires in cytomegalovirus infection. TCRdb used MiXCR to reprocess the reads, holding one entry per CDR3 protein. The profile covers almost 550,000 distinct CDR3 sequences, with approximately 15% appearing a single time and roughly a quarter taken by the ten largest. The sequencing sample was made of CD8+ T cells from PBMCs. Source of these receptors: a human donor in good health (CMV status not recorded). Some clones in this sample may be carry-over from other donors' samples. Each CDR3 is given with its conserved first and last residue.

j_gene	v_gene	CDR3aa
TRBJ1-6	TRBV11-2	CASSFSPGRGDSPLHF
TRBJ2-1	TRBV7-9	CASSSRVSGLDDNVGQFF
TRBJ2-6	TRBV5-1	CASSREGGLSGANVLTF
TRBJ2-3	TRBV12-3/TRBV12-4	CASSLEFLFRGEPITDTQYF
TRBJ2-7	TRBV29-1	CSVEVPTATYEQYF
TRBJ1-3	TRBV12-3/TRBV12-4	CAANHRGQEDTIYF
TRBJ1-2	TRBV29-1	CSVEIRRTPGNYGYTF
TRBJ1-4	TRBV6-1	CASSAGASGEKLFF
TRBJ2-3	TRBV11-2	CASRATGGSGDTQYF
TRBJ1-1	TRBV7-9	CASSLGPKKVNTEAFF
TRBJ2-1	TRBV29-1	CSVDLMGNEQFF
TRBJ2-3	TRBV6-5	CASSYPGSTDTQYF
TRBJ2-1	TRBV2	CASSRGAGWIYNEQFF
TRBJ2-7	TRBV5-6	CASSRTLDYEQYF
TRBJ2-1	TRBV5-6	CASSSTSREQFF
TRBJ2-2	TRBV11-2	CASSLDFETNTGELFF
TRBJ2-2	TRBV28	CASSFRGMETWELFF
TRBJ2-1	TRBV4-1	CASSQVGGIIYNEQFF
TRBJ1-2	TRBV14	CASSQADRYYGYTF
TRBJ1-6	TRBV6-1	CASSLTGGYSPLHF
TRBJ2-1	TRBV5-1	CASSDGDNEQFF
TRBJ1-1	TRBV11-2	CASSAEGGLNTEAFF
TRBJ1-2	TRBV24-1	CATSGPGQASNYGYTF
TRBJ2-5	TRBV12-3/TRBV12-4	CASTTIGQETQYF
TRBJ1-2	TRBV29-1	CSVPGQENYGYTF
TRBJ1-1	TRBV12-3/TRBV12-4	CASSSGTGDTEAFF
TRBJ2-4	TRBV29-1	CSVTGPRDIQYF
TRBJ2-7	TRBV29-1	CSVEPQGGDEQYF
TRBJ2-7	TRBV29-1	CSGTGQGNEQYF
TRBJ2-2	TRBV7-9	CASSTPPGELFF
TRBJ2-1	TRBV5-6	CASSLGGAYNEQFF
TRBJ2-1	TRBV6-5	CASRIAGGPNEQFF
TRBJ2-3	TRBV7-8	CASSSELAGGLDTQYF
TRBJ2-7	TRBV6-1	CASSDRFQYF
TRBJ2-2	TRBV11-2	CASSLDRSTGELFF
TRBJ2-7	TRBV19	CASSPRTGLSYEQYF
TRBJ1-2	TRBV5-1	CASSLAYRTAGDDGYTF
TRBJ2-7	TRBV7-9	CASSWTGQSSYEQYF
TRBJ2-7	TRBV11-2	CASSLGIGAYPPYEQYF
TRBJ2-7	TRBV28	CASNLDMRDEQYF
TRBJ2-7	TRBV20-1	CSALGTDTYEQYF
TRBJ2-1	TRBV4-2	CASSHLSRDIYNEQFF
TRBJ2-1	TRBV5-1	CASRNPSGMYYEQFF
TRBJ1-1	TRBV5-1	CASKGTGARGAEAFF
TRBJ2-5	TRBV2	CASSERWLAGGKETQYF
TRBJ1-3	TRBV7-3	CASSLTPGNTIYF
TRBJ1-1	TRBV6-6	CAIPGREAFF
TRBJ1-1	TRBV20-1	CSAPLTGSTEAFF